This T cell receptor beta chain came from a study of shared clonotypes between healthy human individuals. General observations from the study: Shared clonotypes across all four donors exceeded non-shared ones in generation probability.

CDR1 and CDR2 (germline): MNHEY, SMNVEV (reference sequence). This CDR3 is 15 amino acids long. Trimming cost V 1 base and J 1 base, with 11 bases left between them. Measured with immunoSEQ multiplex PCR; TCRdb has only the in-frame clones, and not every one. The sample holds more than 90,000 clones, 67% seen once. About this clone: The antigen remains unidentified.

This receptor was obtained from a man aged 25 to 40 in good health. The material sequenced was memory CD8+ T cells sorted from blood. Subset here: CD45RO+ cells pooled with CCR7-negative TemRA cells. V is TRBV27 and J is TRBJ2-7; unclear D gene. CDR3 loop: CASSLYLSTSYEQYF. The CDR3 coding sequence is TGTGCCAGCAGTTTATACCTAAGTACGTCCTACGAGCAGTACTTC.